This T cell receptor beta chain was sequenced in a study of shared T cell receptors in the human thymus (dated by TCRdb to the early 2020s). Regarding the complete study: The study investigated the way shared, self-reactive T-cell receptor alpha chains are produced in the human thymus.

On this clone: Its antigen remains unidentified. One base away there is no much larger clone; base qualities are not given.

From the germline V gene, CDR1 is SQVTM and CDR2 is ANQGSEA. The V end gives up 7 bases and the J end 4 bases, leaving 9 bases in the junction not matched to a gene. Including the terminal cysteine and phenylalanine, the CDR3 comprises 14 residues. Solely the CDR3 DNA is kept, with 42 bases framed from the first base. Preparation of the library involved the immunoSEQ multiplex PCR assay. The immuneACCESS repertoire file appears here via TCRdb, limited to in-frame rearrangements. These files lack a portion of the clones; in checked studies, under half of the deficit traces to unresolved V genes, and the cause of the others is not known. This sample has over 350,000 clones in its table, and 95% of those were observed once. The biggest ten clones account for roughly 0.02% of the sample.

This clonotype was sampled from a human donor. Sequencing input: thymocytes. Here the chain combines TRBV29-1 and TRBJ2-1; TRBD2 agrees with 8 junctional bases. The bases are TGCAGCGCTATACGGGGGGGCTGGTACAATGAGCAGTTCTTC. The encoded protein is CSAIRGGWYNEQFF.